This passage covers 17 T cell receptor beta chains from one sample sequenced in a study of CD8+ T cells in alopecia areata (dated by TCRdb to the late 2010s). The label giving this sample's treatment or condition can be read as: oral pan-JAK inhibitor, 5-10 mg twice daily. Receptors were amplified or captured by the immunoSEQ multiplex PCR assay. For TCR sequencing, RNA was extracted from every sample and reverse transcribed into cDNA to serve as template. TCRdb took over this immuneACCESS table, retaining in-frame rearrangements with V and J assigned. Such tables are incomplete; in checked studies, under half of the missing clones stem from an unresolved V gene, and the remainder is unexplained. Recorded for this sample are fewer than 250,000 clones; 35% to 45% of them occurred a single time. The ten largest clones add up to 0.48% of the sample. The material sequenced was CD4+ T cells sorted from blood, taken between weeks 30 and 35, from a patient treated with tofacitinib. Every receptor here comes from a human donor with alopecia areata.

The chain is built from TRBV28 and TRBJ1-1; D unresolved. Trimming shortened V by 7 bases and J by 5 bases, and 14 bases separated the two germline ends. This CDR3 is 13 amino acids long. Per germline, CDR1 MDHEN and CDR2 SYDVKM. CDR3 nucleotide sequence: TGTGCCAGCAAGGCGGGGAGTGAGACTGAAGCTTTCTTT. Its protein product is CASKAGSETEAFF.

The sample holds one count of this clone. The V gene is TRBV30, the J gene TRBJ1-1; 7 bases are shared with TRBD1. The length of the CDR3 is 16 residues. Germline loops: CDR1 GTSNPN, CDR2 SVGIG (reference sequence). Losses at the gene ends were 4 bases for V and 5 bases for J; bases not matched to a gene: 16. The CDR3 DNA sequence: TGTGCCTGGACCCTACCACTCTACAGGGGTCGAACTGAAGCTTTCTTT. As protein: CAWTLPLYRGRTEAFF.

This clone appeared a few times. The chain links TRBV30 to TRBJ2-7, with TRBD2 matching over 8 bases. Germline lookup yields CDR1 GTSNPN and CDR2 SVGIG (reference sequence). The CDR3 runs to 12 residues. After removal of 4 bases from V and 2 bases from J, the junction contained 1 base not matched to a gene. The CDR3 loop is CAWNSGTYEQYF. CDR3 sequence (DNA): TGTGCCTGGAATAGCGGGACCTACGAGCAGTACTTC.

This clone was counted a few times. The chain carries TRBV18 and TRBJ1-5; D is unresolved. From germline, CDR1 is KGHSH and CDR2 LQKENI. Trimming took 2 bases from V and 1 from J, leaving 12 bases between them. The CDR3 has 16 amino acids. The CDR3 DNA sequence: TGTGCCAGCTCACCATCGGCGGGGAGGAGCAATCAGCCCCAGCATTTT. Its protein is CASSPSAGRSNQPQHF.

This clone was counted at least ten times. The genes are TRBV6-6 and TRBJ2-3, with TRBD2 matching over 10 bases. CDR1 and CDR2 from the germline V gene are MNHNY and SVGAGI (reference sequence). CDR3 size: 15 residues. V was pared by 4 bases and J by 4 bases, with 5 bases of the junction left unmatched. CDR3 DNA sequence: TGTGCCAGCAGTTTATCTAGCGGGAGCTCAGATACGCAGTATTTT. Its protein is CASSLSSGSSDTQYF.

The rearrangement joins TRBV7-9 to TRBJ1-2; 9 nucleotides agree with TRBD1. Trimming removed 4 bases from V and 5 bases from J; junction bases left unmatched: 8. The CDR3 loop spans 15 amino acids. Germline CDR1 reads SEHNR; CDR2 reads FQNEAQ (reference sequence). The CDR3 is CASSSSRDRVYGYTF. CDR3 nucleotides: TGTGCCAGCAGCTCCTCCAGGGACAGGGTTTATGGCTACACCTTC.

V and J are TRBV29-1 and TRBJ1-5, with D uncertain. The ends were cut back, 7 bases at V and 5 bases at J, with 12 bases in the middle. Germline V gene sequence: CDR1 SQVTM, CDR2 ANQGSEA. The CDR3 extends over 12 amino acids. The DNA for the CDR3 is TGCAGCGCCCGAAGTGGAGATCAGCCCCAGCATTTT. Translation: CSARSGDQPQHF.

The V gene is TRBV6-5, the J gene TRBJ2-7; D might be TRBD2 (5 bases). V lost 4 bases and J 6 bases, leaving 7 bases between the germline ends. Germline CDR1 and CDR2: MNHEY and SVGAGI. This CDR3 spans 11 amino acids. The CDR3 reads CASSSDSEQYF. CDR3 sequence (DNA): TGTGCCAGCAGTTCGGACTCCGAGCAGTACTTC.

The J gene is TRBJ1-4, the V gene TRBV5-1; D not certain. Germline CDR1 and CDR2: SGHRS and YFSETQ. CDR3 size: 13 residues. The V end was cut by 2 bases, the J end by 8 bases, with 10 bases between. CDR3 nucleotide sequence: TGCGCCAGCAGCTTAGCTCCTGCCGAAAAACTGTTTTTT. It specifies CASSLAPAEKLFF.

The rearrangement joins TRBV9 to TRBJ2-2; TRBD2 matches at 8 bases. V lost 3 bases and J lost 5; bases outside the gene matches: 9. Germline CDR1 and CDR2: SGDLS and YYNGEE. CDR3 length equals 16 residues. CDR3 in amino acids: CASSANSGGRTGELFF. The DNA of the CDR3 is TGTGCCAGCAGCGCCAACAGCGGGGGAAGGACCGGGGAGCTGTTTTTT.

This clone appeared many times. This sequence joins TRBV7-8 and TRBJ2-7; 9 bases are a match to TRBD1. This CDR3 contains 17 residues. Trimming at V came to 0 bases and at J to 7 bases, leaving 13 bases not matched to a gene. Germline V gene sequence: CDR1 SGHVS, CDR2 FQNEAQ. This CDR3 reads CASSLARGQGFLREQYF. CDR3 DNA sequence: TGTGCCAGCAGCTTAGCGCGCGGACAGGGGTTTCTGAGGGAGCAGTACTTC.

This chain uses TRBV18 with TRBJ1-1; 10 positions agree with TRBD1. The CDR3 runs 18 residues. The junction had 10 bases not matched to a gene; V was cut back by 2 bases and J by 1 base. Germline-derived CDR1 and CDR2 are KGHSH and LQKENI. The CDR3 loop is CASSPIGGQGSWNTEAFF. CDR3 coding DNA: TGTGCCAGCTCACCAATTGGGGGACAGGGGAGTTGGAACACTGAAGCTTTCTTT. The full variable domain, its missing parts supplied by reference TRBV18 and TRBJ1-1, is NAGVMQNPRHLVRRRGQEARLRCSPMKGHSHVYWYRQLPEEGLKFMVYLQKENIIDESGMPKERFSAEFPKEGPSILRIQQVVRGDSAAYFCASSPIGGQGSWNTEAFFGQGTRLTVV.

This clone was seen only a few times. The chain recombines TRBV7-9 with TRBJ1-1, with D unclear. V gave up 2 bases and J gave up 2 bases, with 9 bases separating them. In germline, CDR1 is SEHNR, CDR2 FQNEAQ (reference sequence). The CDR3 has 14 amino acids. Here the CDR3 reads CASSLSTDNTEAFF. For the CDR3, the DNA is TGTGCCAGCAGCTTATCGACGGATAACACTGAAGCTTTCTTT.

This clone was seen a few times. J is TRBJ1-1 and V is TRBV29-1; D gene uncertain. Trimming took 4 bases from V and 1 from J, leaving 10 bases between them. Germline values: CDR1 SQVTM, CDR2 ANQGSEA. This CDR3 comprises 13 residues. The CDR3 DNA reads TGCAGCGTTGTAATCGGTGGGAACACTGAAGCTTTCTTT. It encodes CSVVIGGNTEAFF.

J is TRBJ2-2 and V is TRBV2; D is perhaps TRBD2 (5 bases). Germline CDR1 SNHLY, CDR2 FYNNEI. V was trimmed by 3 bases and J by 2 bases, leaving 10 bases between them. The CDR3 sequence is 15 residues long. CDR3 nucleotide sequence: TGTGCCAGCAGTGATGAGGGTACAAACACCGGGGAGCTGTTTTTT. Its translation is CASSDEGTNTGELFF.

This chain uses TRBV29-1 with TRBJ1-1; D unclear. V lost 3 bases, J lost 1 base, and 15 bases lay in between. Germline assignment: CDR1 SQVTM and CDR2 ANQGSEA. This CDR3 is built from 15 residues. The CDR3 bases are TGCAGCGTTGAGTATATGACCGCCTCGAACACTGAAGCTTTCTTT. Its protein product is CSVEYMTASNTEAFF.

V and J are TRBV21-1 and TRBJ2-3; the table's TRBD1 call for D was not verified on the DNA. TRBV21-1 corresponds to a pseudogene. The CDR3 has 15 residues. This chain's CDR3 is CASSNRTGGTDTQYF. The CDR3, as DNA: TGTGCCAGCAGCAACAGGACAGGGGGCACAGATACGCAGTATTTT.